This is a list of T cell receptor beta chains from one sample in a study of blood T cells in healthy people across ages. One entry per CDR3 protein, called by TCRdb with MiXCR from the 5' RACE reads. The sample holds hundreds of thousands of distinct CDR3 sequences, 25% to 35% seen once. Sequencing was done on a sample of blood. All receptors derive from a woman older than 75 in good health. Both conserved end residues are part of each CDR3. The D gene is left open where the match is weak. Rows may omit the clone size; those that give it use once, few, many or a size class.

size | J | V | D | CDR3 | DNA
many | TRBJ2-7 | TRBV20-1 | . | CSARLDEQYF | TGCAGTGCTAGACTAGACGAGCAGTACTTC
. | TRBJ2-3 | TRBV5-1 | . | CASSFWQGYTDTRYF | TGCGCCAGCAGCTTCTGGCAGGGGTACACAGATACGCGGTATTTT
. | TRBJ1-1 | TRBV11-2 | . | CASSFGLLNTEAFF | TGTGCCAGCAGCTTCGGACTTTTGAACACTGAAGCTTTCTTT
few | TRBJ2-7 | TRBV28 | TRBD2 | CASSPSGLAGGREQYF | TGTGCCAGCAGTCCCTCTGGACTAGCGGGGGGGCGCGAGCAGTACTTC
many | TRBJ2-1 | TRBV7-9 | TRBD1 | CAGDRNYNEQFF | TGTGCGGGGGACAGAAACTACAATGAGCAGTTCTTC
many | TRBJ2-5 | TRBV27 | . | CASSLRTSGSRETQYF | TGTGCCAGCAGTTTAAGGACGTCAGGTAGTAGAGAGACCCAGTACTTC
few | TRBJ1-2 | TRBV28 | . | CASSLVAVQGDGYTF | TGTGCCAGCAGTTTAGTAGCAGTACAGGGAGATGGCTACACCTTC
few | TRBJ1-3 | TRBV7-2 | TRBD1 | CASSVTTGVGNTIYF | TGTGCCAGCAGCGTGACCACAGGGGTGGGAAACACCATATATTTT
few | TRBJ1-2 | TRBV9 | TRBD1 | CASSRPGQGANTF | TGTGCCAGCAGCCGACCCGGACAGGGGGCAAACACCTTC
. | TRBJ2-3 | TRBV5-8 | TRBD2 | CASSPSSGGLRTDTQYF | TGTGCCAGCAGCCCCTCTAGCGGGGGCCTCCGCACAGATACGCAGTATTTT
many | TRBJ2-1 | TRBV11-2 | . | CASSPPGAEQFF | TGTGCCAGCAGCCCCCCAGGGGCTGAGCAGTTCTTC
. | TRBJ1-6 | TRBV28 | . | CASTGQSYNSPLHF | TGTGCCAGCACCGGACAGTCGTATAATTCACCCCTCCACTTT
few | TRBJ2-3 | TRBV6-1 | . | CASTDGGVRSGTDTQYF | TGTGCCAGCACCGACGGAGGGGTGAGATCTGGCACAGATACGCAGTATTTT
many | TRBJ2-7 | TRBV29-1 | . | CSVELRTESGYEQYF | TGCAGCGTTGAATTAAGGACGGAGTCGGGCTACGAGCAGTACTTC
many | TRBJ2-3 | TRBV29-1 | TRBD2 | CSAGDTSGITDTQYF | TGCAGCGCTGGGGATACTAGCGGAATCACAGATACGCAGTATTTT
few | TRBJ2-7 | TRBV7-9 | . | CACSSLAPRTYEQYF | TGTGCCTGCAGCTCACTCGCCCCAAGAACCTACGAGCAGTACTTC
many | TRBJ2-3 | TRBV7-2 | . | CASSMGRTDTQYF | TGTGCCAGCAGCATGGGACGCACAGATACGCAGTATTTT
many | TRBJ2-7 | TRBV7-2 | . | CASSPEGLALVGEQYF | TGTGCCAGCAGCCCAGAGGGCCTGGCCTTGGTGGGTGAGCAGTACTTC
many | TRBJ1-6 | TRBV7-2 | . | CASSAQDSPLHF | TGTGCCAGCAGCGCCCAGGATTCACCCCTCCACTTT
. | TRBJ2-7 | TRBV28 | . | CASSPSTFEQYF | TGTGCCAGCAGCCCATCGACCTTCGAGCAGTACTTC
many | TRBJ2-3 | TRBV7-2 | . | CASSATRADTQYF | TGTGCCAGCAGCGCCACTAGGGCAGATACGCAGTATTTT
. | TRBJ2-5 | TRBV6-2/TRBV6-3 | TRBD1 | CASSRDRGLLNEQYF | TGTGCCAGCAGCCGGGACAGGGGGCTCTTGAATGAGCAGTACTTC
. | TRBJ1-6 | TRBV12-3/TRBV12-4 | . | CASSFSGVNSPPHF | TGTGCCAGCAGTTTTTCAGGGGTCAATTCACCCCCCCACTTT
. | TRBJ1-4 | TRBV20-1 | TRBD1 | CSASGQGTEKLFF | TGCAGTGCTAGTGGACAGGGTACTGAAAAACTGTTTTTT
many | TRBJ2-1 | TRBV25-1 | . | CASRGPWSDEQFF | TGTGCCAGCAGGGGCCCTTGGTCGGATGAGCAGTTCTTC
many | TRBJ1-2 | TRBV7-9 | TRBD1 | CASSLGQGSGYTF | TGTGCCAGCAGCTTGGGACAGGGGAGTGGCTACACCTTC
. | TRBJ2-2 | TRBV20-1 | . | CSARTPNTGELFF | TGCAGTGCTCGGACTCCAAACACCGGGGAGCTGTTTTTT
many | TRBJ1-2 | TRBV7-9 | . | CASSLIGTSNYGYTF | TGTGCCAGCAGCTTAATAGGAACCTCTAACTATGGCTACACCTTC
few | TRBJ2-1 | TRBV5-1 | TRBD1 | CAGSSTHPGQATTYNEQFF | TGCGCCGGCAGCTCCACTCACCCCGGACAGGCGACAACCTACAATGAGCAGTTCTTC
many | TRBJ2-1 | TRBV24-1 | . | CATSDNRGQSAYNEQFF | TGTGCCACCAGTGATAATCGTGGGCAGAGTGCCTACAATGAGCAGTTCTTC
few | TRBJ1-1 | TRBV9 | . | CASSGHLRTEAFF | TGTGCCAGCAGCGGACATCTTCGGACTGAAGCTTTCTTT
many | TRBJ2-7 | TRBV20-1 | . | CSANSGPLAEQYF | TGCAGTGCGAACTCCGGGCCCCTGGCCGAGCAGTACTTC
. | TRBJ2-7 | TRBV11-3 | . | CAGSPGGRISYEQYF | TGTGCCGGCAGCCCCGGAGGACGGATATCCTACGAGCAGTACTTC
few | TRBJ1-2 | TRBV6-1 | . | CASKLTQGVADGYTF | TGTGCCAGCAAATTAACTCAGGGAGTTGCGGATGGCTACACCTTC
many | TRBJ2-7 | TRBV27 | . | CASTGRGSEQYF | TGTGCCAGCACGGGCCGAGGTTCCGAGCAGTACTTC
many | TRBJ2-3 | TRBV4-2 | . | CASSQELGGGQRDTQYF | TGTGCCAGCAGCCAGGAGCTGGGCGGGGGCCAGAGGGATACGCAGTATTTT
many | TRBJ2-5 | TRBV5-6 | . | CASSFYGERQTQYF | TGTGCCAGCAGCTTTTATGGGGAACGGCAGACCCAGTACTTC
many | TRBJ2-7 | TRBV7-9 | . | CASSLPPPYEQYF | TGTGCCAGCAGCTTACCTCCGCCCTACGAGCAGTACTTC
many | TRBJ1-2 | TRBV7-2 | . | CASSPKVWAENYGYTF | TGTGCCAGCAGCCCGAAAGTGTGGGCAGAAAACTATGGCTACACCTTC
once | TRBJ2-7 | TRBV29-1 | TRBD1 | CSALQGTYEQYF | TGCAGCGCCCTACAGGGGACCTACGAGCAGTACTTC
many | TRBJ2-5 | TRBV9 | . | CASSVAGAPRETQYF | TGTGCCAGCAGCGTAGCGGGGGCCCCAAGAGAGACCCAGTACTTC
. | TRBJ1-2 | TRBV12-3/TRBV12-4 | . | CACSLSWGYGYTF | TGTGCCTGCAGTCTTTCCTGGGGCTATGGCTACACCTTC